Each of the 8 T cell receptor beta chains below was sequenced from the same sample in a study of T cell responses to AZD1222 COVID-19 vaccine. Method: immunoSEQ multiplex PCR; TCRdb's copy keeps in-frame clones and lacks some. The table records some 97,000 clones, nearly 95% of them present only once. The specimen was peripheral blood, collected on day 0 of AZD1222 vaccination. These receptors were taken from an adult in good health.

This chain joins TRBV3-1 (or the pseudogene TRBV3-2) and TRBJ1-5; the D is unclear. The CDR3 extends over 14 amino acids. The ends were cut back, 4 bases at V and 4 bases at J, with 11 bases in the middle. Per germline, CDR1 LGHDT and CDR2 YNNKEL (reference sequence). The CDR3 region is CASSPGIPNQPQHF. The CDR3 nucleotides read TGTGCCAGCAGCCCCGGGATTCCAAATCAGCCCCAGCATTTT.

The rearrangement links TRBV7-3 to TRBJ1-1; possibly TRBD1 for D (5 bases). Germline CDR1 and CDR2: SGHTA and FQGTGA. CDR3 length equals 15 residues. Trimming took 4 bases from V and 4 from J, leaving 16 bases between them. The CDR3 reads CASSSSGVKSTEAFF. The CDR3 nucleotides read TGTGCCAGCAGCTCCTCGGGGGTTAAGAGCACTGAAGCTTTCTTT.

The chain is built from TRBV25-1 and TRBJ2-7, with 10 bases matching TRBD2. J gave up 4 bases and V 5 bases, and 11 bases lay outside the gene matches. Germline V gene data show CDR1 as MGHDK and CDR2 as SYGVNS. The CDR3 length is 16 residues. The DNA of the CDR3 is TGTGCCAGCAGTCCGCGCCAGCGGGAGGGAAATTACGAGCAGTACTTC. Translated: CASSPRQREGNYEQYF.

V usage is TRBV2 and J usage is TRBJ2-7; no clear D gene. Between the trimmed V and J ends, which lost 4 bases and 2 bases, there was a span of 3 bases. CDR3 size: 11 residues. The germline gives CDR1 SNHLY, CDR2 FYNNEI. CDR3 coding DNA: TGTGCCAGCAGTGCGACCTACGAGCAGTACTTC. This sequence encodes CASSATYEQYF.

The V gene is TRBV2, the J gene TRBJ2-1, with 8 bases fitting TRBD1. After removal of 4 bases from V and 7 bases from J, the junction contained 0 bases not matched to a gene. This CDR3 comprises 12 residues. CDR1 SNHLY and CDR2 FYNNEI come from the germline V gene. The CDR3 nucleotides are TGTGCCAGCAGTGGACAGGGGAATGAGCAGTTCTTC. Translation gives CASSGQGNEQFF.

The rearrangement joins TRBV6-6 to TRBJ2-7, with TRBD1 matching 9 bases. The germline CDR1 and CDR2 sequences are MNHNY and SVGAGI (reference sequence). The CDR3 extends over 13 amino acids. V gave up 5 bases and J gave up 4 bases; unmatched junction bases: 3. CDR3 residues: CASSQGTGYEQYF. In DNA, the CDR3 is TGTGCCAGCAGTCAAGGGACAGGGTACGAGCAGTACTTC.

CDR3 in amino acids: CASSPGQGATGELFF. The CDR3 region has the DNA TGCGCCAGCAGCCCAGGACAGGGGGCCACCGGGGAGCTGTTTTTT. The chain combines TRBV4-1 with TRBJ2-2; the match to TRBD1 covers 11 bases. Germline V gene lookup returns CDR1 MGHRA and CDR2 YSYEKL. The CDR3 covers 15 residues. Trimming took 4 bases from V and 4 from J; bases not matched to a gene: 2.

The chain combines TRBV6-5 with TRBJ1-4; possible D gene TRBD1, 6 bases. V gave up 6 bases and J gave up 4 bases, with 15 bases separating them. Germline values: CDR1 MNHEY, CDR2 SVGAGI. The CDR3 length is 15 residues. CDR3 DNA sequence: TGTGCCAGCAGGCGAACGGGGGGCCTTAATGAAAAACTGTTTTTT. Translated: CASRRTGGLNEKLFF.